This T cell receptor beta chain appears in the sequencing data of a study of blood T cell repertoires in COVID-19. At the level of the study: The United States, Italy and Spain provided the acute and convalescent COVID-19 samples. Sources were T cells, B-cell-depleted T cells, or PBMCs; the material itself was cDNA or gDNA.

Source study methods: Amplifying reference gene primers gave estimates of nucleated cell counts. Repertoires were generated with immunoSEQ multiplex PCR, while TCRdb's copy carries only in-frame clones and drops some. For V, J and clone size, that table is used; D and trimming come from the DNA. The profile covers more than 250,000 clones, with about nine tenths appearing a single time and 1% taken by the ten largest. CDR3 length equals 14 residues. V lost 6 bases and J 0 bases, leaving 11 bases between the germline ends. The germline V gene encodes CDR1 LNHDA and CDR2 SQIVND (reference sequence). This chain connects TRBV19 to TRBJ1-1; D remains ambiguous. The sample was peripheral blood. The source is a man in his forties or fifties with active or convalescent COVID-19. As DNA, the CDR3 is TGTGCCAGTAGGCCATGGCGGTTGAACACTGAAGCTTTCTTT. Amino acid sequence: CASRPWRLNTEAFF.